The rows below give T cell receptor beta chains drawn from one sample of a study of T cell repertoires in cytomegalovirus infection. TCRdb redid the calling of the reads with MiXCR, one entry per CDR3 protein. The sample consists of roughly 860,000 distinct CDR3 sequences, 30% to 35% of them appearing once. No antigens are known for them. Specimen: cultured CD8+ T cells from PBMCs, collected from culture after CMV antigen stimulation. The receptor source for this set is a human donor in good health (CMV status not recorded). Some clones in this sample may be carry-over from other donors' samples. Each CDR3 is given with its conserved first and last residue. Each record gives: clone size, J gene, D gene, V gene, CDR3 protein, CDR3 DNA. D genes are given only for firm matches. Expanded clones are given a class, and other clones once, few, many or no size at all.

clone size: NA
J gene: TRBJ2-1
D gene: TRBD2
V gene: TRBV20-1
CDR3 protein: CSARDRTSGYNEQFF
CDR3 DNA: TGCAGTGCTAGAGATCGAACTAGCGGTTACAATGAGCAGTTCTTC

clone size: few
J gene: TRBJ2-4
D gene: NA
V gene: TRBV6-5
CDR3 protein: CASSYSTPSGVAKNIQYF
CDR3 DNA: TGTGCCAGCAGTTACTCGACTCCCTCCGGGGTAGCCAAAAACATTCAGTACTTC

clone size: NA
J gene: TRBJ2-7
D gene: NA
V gene: TRBV10-3
CDR3 protein: CAISPGGMEGSYEQYF
CDR3 DNA: TGTGCCATCAGCCCCGGTGGGATGGAGGGTTCCTACGAGCAGTACTTC

clone size: few
J gene: TRBJ1-2
D gene: NA
V gene: TRBV6-5
CDR3 protein: CASSYIGNYGYTF
CDR3 DNA: TGTGCCAGCAGTTACATCGGGAACTATGGCTACACCTTC

clone size: NA
J gene: TRBJ2-1
D gene: TRBD2
V gene: TRBV10-3
CDR3 protein: CAISERGGRDEQFF
CDR3 DNA: TGTGCCATCAGTGAGCGGGGGGGCCGGGATGAGCAGTTCTTC

clone size: few
J gene: TRBJ2-6
D gene: NA
V gene: TRBV5-6
CDR3 protein: CASSLKADSGANVLTF
CDR3 DNA: TGTGCCAGCAGCTTGAAGGCTGACTCTGGGGCCAACGTCCTGACTTTC

clone size: NA
J gene: TRBJ2-1
D gene: TRBD2
V gene: TRBV25-1
CDR3 protein: CASSEYWTSGGESVFF
CDR3 DNA: TGTGCCAGCAGTGAATATTGGACTAGCGGGGGGGAAAGTGTGTTCTTC

clone size: NA
J gene: TRBJ1-4
D gene: NA
V gene: TRBV7-8
CDR3 protein: CASSGPPDIFTDEKLFF
CDR3 DNA: TGTGCCAGCAGCGGCCCCCCGGACATTTTTACGGATGAAAAACTGTTTTTT

clone size: few
J gene: TRBJ2-7
D gene: NA
V gene: TRBV27
CDR3 protein: CASAWGKSYEQYF
CDR3 DNA: TGTGCCAGCGCTTGGGGAAAATCCTACGAGCAGTACTTC

clone size: NA
J gene: TRBJ2-1
D gene: NA
V gene: TRBV5-6
CDR3 protein: CASSFDSPYNEQFF
CDR3 DNA: TGTGCCAGCAGCTTTGACAGTCCTTACAATGAGCAGTTCTTC

clone size: many
J gene: TRBJ1-1
D gene: NA
V gene: TRBV7-8
CDR3 protein: CASLAEGTPEAFF
CDR3 DNA: TGTGCCAGCCTGGCGGAGGGGACCCCTGAAGCTTTCTTT

clone size: NA
J gene: TRBJ2-2
D gene: NA
V gene: TRBV6-2/TRBV6-3
CDR3 protein: CASSYLTVNTGELFF
CDR3 DNA: TGTGCCAGCAGTTATCTGACCGTTAACACCGGGGAGCTGTTTTTT

clone size: NA
J gene: TRBJ1-1
D gene: NA
V gene: TRBV4-3
CDR3 protein: CASSQNERVRLGTEAFF
CDR3 DNA: TGCGCCAGCAGCCAAAATGAGCGGGTAAGGTTGGGCACTGAAGCTTTCTTT

clone size: NA
J gene: TRBJ1-4
D gene: TRBD1
V gene: TRBV7-9
CDR3 protein: CASSLEGYRQGEKLFF
CDR3 DNA: TGTGCCAGCAGCTTAGAAGGCTACAGACAGGGAGAAAAACTGTTTTTT

clone size: NA
J gene: TRBJ2-1
D gene: TRBD1
V gene: TRBV6-5
CDR3 protein: CASSLDRVFNEQFF
CDR3 DNA: TGTGCCAGCAGCTTGGACAGGGTTTTTAATGAGCAGTTCTTC

clone size: few
J gene: TRBJ1-4
D gene: NA
V gene: TRBV7-9
CDR3 protein: CASSQAGRHEKLFF
CDR3 DNA: TGTGCCAGCAGCCAAGCTGGACGCCATGAAAAACTGTTTTTT

clone size: few
J gene: TRBJ2-3
D gene: TRBD2
V gene: TRBV27
CDR3 protein: CASFPGTSATDTQYF
CDR3 DNA: TGTGCCAGTTTCCCCGGGACTAGCGCGACAGATACGCAGTATTTT

clone size: NA
J gene: TRBJ1-1
D gene: TRBD1
V gene: TRBV4-1
CDR3 protein: CASSWKRQGPMDTEAFF
CDR3 DNA: TGCGCCAGCAGCTGGAAGAGACAGGGACCTATGGACACTGAAGCTTTCTTT

clone size: many
J gene: TRBJ2-4
D gene: TRBD2
V gene: TRBV27
CDR3 protein: CASSLSLAGYKNIQYF
CDR3 DNA: TGTGCCAGCAGTTTATCGTTAGCGGGCTATAAAAACATTCAGTACTTC

clone size: NA
J gene: TRBJ1-5
D gene: NA
V gene: TRBV27
CDR3 protein: CASRLQVYQPQHF
CDR3 DNA: TGTGCCAGCAGGCTCCAGGTATATCAGCCCCAGCATTTT

clone size: NA
J gene: TRBJ1-5
D gene: TRBD1
V gene: TRBV2
CDR3 protein: CASMTGGSNQPQHF
CDR3 DNA: TGTGCCAGCATGACAGGGGGTAGCAATCAGCCCCAGCATTTT

clone size: NA
J gene: TRBJ1-1
D gene: NA
V gene: TRBV7-9
CDR3 protein: CASSLVSRETWAFF
CDR3 DNA: TGTGCCAGCAGCTTAGTCTCAAGAGAGACTTGGGCTTTCTTT

clone size: NA
J gene: TRBJ2-1
D gene: NA
V gene: TRBV28
CDR3 protein: CASTHRGDTLYNEQFF
CDR3 DNA: TGTGCCAGCACCCACCGGGGGGACACCCTCTACAATGAGCAGTTCTTC

clone size: few
J gene: TRBJ1-1
D gene: NA
V gene: TRBV5-5
CDR3 protein: CASSFPRQVGEAFF
CDR3 DNA: TGTGCCAGCAGCTTTCCTCGACAGGTCGGAGAAGCTTTCTTT

clone size: NA
J gene: TRBJ2-7
D gene: NA
V gene: TRBV6-6
CDR3 protein: CASGETGFSYEQYF
CDR3 DNA: TGTGCCAGCGGAGAAACTGGATTTTCCTACGAGCAGTACTTC

clone size: few
J gene: TRBJ2-1
D gene: NA
V gene: TRBV7-9
CDR3 protein: CASSLVDGLNEQFF
CDR3 DNA: TGTGCCAGCAGCTTAGTTGACGGCTTGAATGAGCAGTTCTTC

clone size: few
J gene: TRBJ1-3
D gene: TRBD1
V gene: TRBV7-2
CDR3 protein: CASSLTGGRSVGNTIYF
CDR3 DNA: TGTGCCAGCAGCTTAACAGGGGGGCGCTCGGTGGGAAACACCATATATTTT

clone size: NA
J gene: TRBJ1-2
D gene: NA
V gene: TRBV6-6
CDR3 protein: CASSRVGNGDGYTF
CDR3 DNA: TGTGCCAGCTCCCGTGTAGGGAACGGGGATGGCTACACCTTC

clone size: few
J gene: TRBJ1-3
D gene: TRBD1
V gene: TRBV25-1
CDR3 protein: CASSGFWTGSGNTIYF
CDR3 DNA: TGTGCCAGCAGTGGTTTTTGGACAGGCTCTGGAAACACCATATATTTT

clone size: NA
J gene: TRBJ2-2
D gene: TRBD2
V gene: TRBV25-1
CDR3 protein: CASSDSPGGHTGELFF
CDR3 DNA: TGTGCCAGCAGTGACTCCCCGGGAGGGCACACCGGGGAGCTGTTTTTT

clone size: once
J gene: TRBJ2-3
D gene: TRBD2
V gene: TRBV12-3/TRBV12-4
CDR3 protein: CASSTLGRLAGTDTQYF
CDR3 DNA: TGTGCCAGCAGCACTTTAGGTAGACTAGCGGGCACAGATACGCAGTATTTT

clone size: NA
J gene: TRBJ1-4
D gene: NA
V gene: TRBV5-1
CDR3 protein: CASSLSEATNEKLFF
CDR3 DNA: TGCGCCAGCAGCTTGAGTGAGGCAACTAATGAAAAACTGTTTTTT

clone size: many
J gene: TRBJ2-2
D gene: NA
V gene: TRBV7-2
CDR3 protein: CASSLKAGRPNTGELFF
CDR3 DNA: TGTGCCAGCAGCTTGAAGGCCGGAAGGCCCAACACCGGGGAGCTGTTTTTT

clone size: few
J gene: TRBJ2-5
D gene: NA
V gene: TRBV7-6
CDR3 protein: CASSLVVRRETQYF
CDR3 DNA: TGTGCCAGCAGCTTAGTTGTCAGGAGAGAGACCCAGTACTTC

clone size: NA
J gene: TRBJ2-3
D gene: NA
V gene: TRBV10-3
CDR3 protein: CAIRGSLAITDTQYF
CDR3 DNA: TGTGCCATCAGGGGCTCCCTAGCGATCACAGATACGCAGTATTTT

clone size: NA
J gene: TRBJ2-7
D gene: TRBD2
V gene: TRBV7-8
CDR3 protein: CASKLGSRGDYEQYF
CDR3 DNA: TGTGCCAGCAAGCTGGGGTCGCGGGGGGACTACGAGCAGTACTTC

clone size: NA
J gene: TRBJ1-4
D gene: NA
V gene: TRBV7-9
CDR3 protein: CASSHPQSQSMEKLFF
CDR3 DNA: TGTGCCAGCAGCCATCCCCAGTCGCAATCTATGGAAAAACTGTTTTTT